This passage covers 26 T cell receptor beta chains from one sample sequenced in a study of shared clonotypes between healthy human individuals. Here immunoSEQ multiplex PCR was the method, and the copy in TCRdb shows in-frame clones only, minus some. The table includes about 680,000 clones, approximately 75% detected once. The specimen sequenced was memory CD4+ T cells sorted from blood. The subset was: CD45RA-negative fraction. The receptors here all came from a woman aged 25 to 39 in good health.

Of note for this clone: Given a far larger clone just one base away, this is likely a sequencing read error. This CDR3 is CSIATRTQETQYF. DNA for the CDR3: TGCAGCATAGCAACCAGGACGCAAGAGACCCAGTACTTC. The V and J genes are TRBV29-1 and TRBJ2-5; no clear D gene. Per germline, CDR1 SQVTM and CDR2 ANQGSEA. V was cut by 8 bases and J by 2 bases, with 15 bases left in between. This CDR3 comprises 13 residues.

CDR3 nucleotide sequence: TGCAGCGTTGGAGCGACAGGGGTGGGCTATGGCTACACCTTC. It specifies CSVGATGVGYGYTF. The chain combines TRBV29-1 with TRBJ1-2, with TRBD1 matching over 8 bases. This CDR3 is built from 14 residues. CDR1 is SQVTM and CDR2 is ANQGSEA in the germline V gene. J was trimmed by 4 bases and V by 4 bases; bases with no gene match: 8.

This clone has a count of ten or more. This chain links TRBV6-6 with TRBJ2-1; the match to TRBD2 covers 10 bases. Germline CDR1 and CDR2: MNHNY and SVGAGI (reference sequence). V dropped 2 bases and J dropped 7; count of bases not matched to a gene: 2. The CDR3 is made up of 14 amino acids. CDR3 sequence reads: CASSYPSGGNEQFF. The CDR3 coding sequence is TGTGCCAGCAGTTACCCTAGCGGGGGAAATGAGCAGTTCTTC.

This sequence joins TRBV27 and TRBJ2-5; possible D gene TRBD2, 6 bases. V lost 5 bases, J lost 5 bases, and 18 bases lay in between. The CDR3 is 15 amino acids. Germline V lookup: CDR1 MNHEY, CDR2 SMNVEV (reference sequence). The CDR3 loop reads CASSARGLPQETQYF. Written as DNA, the CDR3 is TGTGCCAGCAGTGCCCGGGGACTGCCCCAGGAGACCCAGTACTTC.

This chain uses TRBV7-6 with TRBJ2-1; unclear D gene. Trimming shortened V by 5 bases and J by 7 bases, and 12 bases separated the two germline ends. The CDR3 covers 13 residues. Germline CDR1 and CDR2: SGHVS and FNYEAQ. The CDR3: CASSRYQLNEQFF. In DNA, the CDR3 is TGTGCCAGCAGCCGTTATCAATTGAATGAGCAGTTCTTC.

The chain links TRBV10-1 to TRBJ1-1; tentatively, D is TRBD1 (5 bases). The V end lost 7 bases, the J end lost 3 bases, and 15 bases lay between the germline ends. CDR3 length equals 14 residues. Per germline, CDR1 WNHNN and CDR2 SYGVQD (reference sequence). CDR3 in DNA: TGCGCCAGCACCTCCGGGACTAAAGACACTGAAGCTTTCTTT. This translates into CASTSGTKDTEAFF.

The chain couples TRBV7-9 to TRBJ2-1; D is tentatively TRBD1 or TRBD2 (6 bases each). The CDR3 consists of 17 residues. Per the germline V gene, CDR1 is SEHNR and CDR2 is FQNEAQ (reference sequence). V dropped 4 bases and J dropped 6 bases, with 22 bases sitting between them. The CDR3 DNA sequence: TGTGCCAGCAGCTCCAATCGGAGGGGGGTTACCTTCAATGAGCAGTTCTTC. It is translated as CASSSNRRGVTFNEQFF.

The genes are TRBV6-4 and TRBJ2-3; 9 bases fit TRBD1. Germline CDR1 is MRHNA and CDR2 is SNTAGT. This CDR3 has 14 residues. J was trimmed by 7 bases and V by 3 bases; bases with no gene match: 5. CDR3 sequence (DNA): TGTGCCAGCAGTGAGGGACAGGGCGGGCATACGCAGTATTTT. Its translation: CASSEGQGGHTQYF.

The table lists this clone with many counts. The V and J genes are TRBV21-1 and TRBJ1-1. TRBV21-1 is a pseudogene locus. The CDR3 is made up of 15 amino acids. CDR3: CASSLGTELNTEAFF. CDR3 bases: TGTGCCAGCAGCCTGGGGACGGAATTGAACACTGAAGCTTTCTTT.

The chain employs TRBV7-9 and TRBJ2-1; 7 nucleotides line up with TRBD2. The CDR3 totals 15 residues. V lost 7 bases and J lost 4; bases outside the gene matches: 10. The V gene's germline CDR1 is SEHNR and CDR2 FQNEAQ (reference sequence). The CDR3 coding sequence is TGTGCCAGCACCCCCCGCGGGAGTAAGTACAATGAGCAGTTCTTC. It specifies CASTPRGSKYNEQFF.

The chain couples TRBV19 to TRBJ2-3, with TRBD1 as a possible D gene (6 bases). This CDR3 comprises 15 residues. CDR1 is LNHDA, CDR2 SQIVND, per germline (reference sequence). Trimming removed 2 bases at V and 2 bases at J, with 11 bases between. The DNA of the CDR3 is TGTGCCAGTAGTATACAGGGGACCGCCACAGATACGCAGTATTTT. Its translation: CASSIQGTATDTQYF.

The rearrangement joins TRBV13 to TRBJ2-2; D is uncertain. The CDR3 spans 14 residues. Germline V gene sequence: CDR1 PRHDT, CDR2 FYEKMQ (reference sequence). The V and J ends lost 5 bases and 1 base respectively, with 8 bases between them. The CDR3 spells CASSVDQNTGELFF. CDR3 sequence (DNA): TGTGCCAGCAGCGTGGACCAGAACACCGGGGAGCTGTTTTTT.

The chain couples TRBV7-2 to TRBJ2-1; TRBD2 matches 7 bases. V lost 1 base and J lost 3; bases outside the gene matches: 0. Germline CDR1 SGHTA, CDR2 FQGNSA. The CDR3 contains 14 residues. CDR3 in DNA: TGTGCCAGCAGCTTAGGGACTAGCTACAATGAGCAGTTCTTC. Translation: CASSLGTSYNEQFF.

This chain uses TRBV7-9 with TRBJ1-5; D is uncertain. Germline V gene data show CDR1 as SEHNR and CDR2 as FQNEAQ (reference sequence). There are 14 residues in the CDR3. Trimming removed 2 bases at V and 4 bases at J, with 9 bases between. The CDR3, as DNA: TGTGCCAGCAGCTTACTGACGGAGAATCAGCCCCAGCATTTT. It encodes CASSLLTENQPQHF.

The rearrangement uses TRBV11-2 and TRBJ2-7, with TRBD1 identical over 9 bases. This CDR3 has 17 residues. Germline CDR1 and CDR2: SGHAT and FQNNGV. V shed 7 bases, J shed 5 bases, and the junction held 18 bases outside the gene matches. Written as DNA, the CDR3 is TGTGCCAGCAAAAGGTACGGAGAACAGGGGGCGGTCGACGAGCAGTACTTC. Its protein is CASKRYGEQGAVDEQYF.

J is TRBJ2-1 and V is TRBV11-2, with D hard to call. Germline V gene data show CDR1 as SGHAT and CDR2 as FQNNGV. The CDR3 runs to 11 residues. V was clipped by 3 bases and J by 6 bases, with 3 bases between them. The CDR3 region has the DNA TGTGCCAGCAGCTTCGTCAATGAGCAGTTCTTC. It is translated as CASSFVNEQFF. Together with reference TRBV11-2 and TRBJ2-1, the CDR3 gives the full variable domain: EAGVAQSPRYKIIEKRQSVAFWCNPISGHATLYWYQQILGQGPKLLIQFQNNGVVDDSQLPKDRFSAERLKGVDSTLKIQPAKLEDSAVYLCASSFVNEQFFGPGTRLTVL.

The chain has TRBV2 and TRBJ2-1; 9 positions match TRBD1. The V gene end was trimmed by 4 bases and the J gene end by 7 bases; junction bases not matched to a gene: 2. Germline V gene sequence: CDR1 SNHLY, CDR2 FYNNEI. This CDR3 has 13 residues. The CDR3 loop is CASSGTGDNEQFF. The CDR3 nucleotides read TGTGCCAGCAGTGGGACAGGGGATAATGAGCAGTTCTTC.

This sequence joins TRBV28 and TRBJ1-1; weak D call: TRBD1 (5 bases). Germline V gene lookup returns CDR1 MDHEN and CDR2 SYDVKM. CDR3 size: 18 residues. Deletions cut 6 bases from V and 3 bases from J, with 26 bases between. The DNA for the CDR3 is TGTGCCAGCAGCCTAGTTACGGACCCCTGGGGAGGGGACACTGAAGCTTTCTTT. This translates into CASSLVTDPWGGDTEAFF.

The rearrangement joins TRBV7-2 to TRBJ2-5, with D possibly called TRBD1 or TRBD2 (7 bases each). Trimming removed 5 bases from V and 5 bases from J, with 18 bases in between. The CDR3 has 15 residues. CDR1 SGHTA and CDR2 FQGNSA come from the germline V gene. CDR3 DNA: TGTGCCAGCAGCACCAGGGCAGGGGGGGACGAGACCCAGTACTTC. This codes for CASSTRAGGDETQYF.

The rearrangement joins TRBV5-6 to TRBJ2-5; D is possibly TRBD2 (5 bases). Trimming removed 4 bases at V and 10 bases at J, with 8 bases between. The germline V gene has CDR1 SGHDT and CDR2 YYEEEE. CDR3 size: 10 residues. In DNA, the CDR3 is TGTGCCAGCAGCGCGCGGGTCCAGTACTTC. Translation gives CASSARVQYF.

There are a few counts of this clone. In DNA form, the CDR3 reads TGCGCCAGCAGCCAAGACCACCAGGGGGGCGGCTACACCTTC. As protein: CASSQDHQGGGYTF. J is TRBJ1-2 and V is TRBV4-1; 7 positions match TRBD1. The V gene's germline CDR1 is MGHRA and CDR2 YSYEKL. The CDR3 runs to 14 residues. After removal of 0 bases from V and 8 bases from J, the junction contained 6 bases not matched to a gene.

This sequence joins TRBV6-1 and TRBJ1-2; TRBD1 agrees at 7 bases. V lost 10 bases and J lost 3; bases outside the gene matches: 8. From germline, CDR1 is MNHNS and CDR2 SASEGT. CDR3 length: 13 amino acids. CDR3 loop: CAISLGQDYGYTF. CDR3 coding DNA: TGTGCCATCAGCCTAGGACAGGACTATGGCTACACCTTC.

In its sample, this clone was seen a few times. This rearrangement joins TRBV6-1 to TRBJ1-5; weak D call: TRBD1 (6 bases). The CDR3 length is 14 residues. In germline, CDR1 is MNHNS, CDR2 SASEGT. The V end lost 8 bases, the J end lost 3 bases, and 14 bases lay between the germline ends. The CDR3 region has the DNA TGTGCCAGCTCCCCCGGACAGTTCAATCAGCCCCAGCATTTT. Its translation is CASSPGQFNQPQHF.

This chain joins TRBV6-1 and TRBJ2-7; 7 bases match TRBD1. Germline loops: CDR1 MNHNS, CDR2 SASEGT. This CDR3 is built from 15 residues. Trimming removed 3 bases from V and 3 bases from J; junction bases left unmatched: 8. The CDR3 nucleotides read TGTGCCAGCAGTGAGATAGGGGGCGACTACTACGAGCAGTACTTC. This codes for CASSEIGGDYYEQYF.

The V call is TRBV29-1, the J call TRBJ2-3; unclear D gene. Germline V gives CDR1 SQVTM, CDR2 ANQGSEA. This CDR3 comprises 13 residues. Trimming pared 3 bases from V and 3 bases from J, leaving 10 bases between. DNA of the CDR3: TGCAGCGTTGATGCGGCTACGACAGATACGCAGTATTTT. Its protein product is CSVDAATTDTQYF.

The genes are TRBV7-8 and TRBJ1-2, with a possible D match to TRBD1 (6 bases). The V gene lost 1 base and the J gene lost 9 bases, with 12 bases spanning the gap. The CDR3 is 13 amino acids. Germline CDR1 and CDR2: SGHVS and FQNEAQ. CDR3 in amino acids: CASSLVAGERYTF. Here the CDR3 DNA reads TGTGCCAGCAGCTTAGTGGCAGGGGAACGCTACACCTTC.